One and the same sample provided the 2 T cell receptor beta chains below, sequenced in a study of HIV-infected children after antiretroviral therapy interruption. A 3' RACE protocol on RNA, with unique molecular identifiers, produced the TCR library. One entry per CDR3 protein results from TCRdb running MiXCR on the 3' RACE reads. Seen here are more than 35,000 distinct CDR3 sequences, about 7% observed once, and the top ten hold about 0.97%. Treatment given: PENTA 11 planned treatment interruption arm or continuous ART arm. This specimen was CD45RA+ CD4+ T cells from PBMCs, pooled from several time points, taken from a donor given antiretroviral therapy, either interrupted or continuous. The subset is: naive CD4+ CD45RA+ CD45RO- T cells. These receptors originate from a pool of human donors with HIV.

This clonotype has at least ten counts. V is TRBV7-2 and J is TRBJ1-2; 9 bases are a match to TRBD1. The CDR3 runs to 13 residues. Trimming took 5 bases from V and 5 from J; bases not matched to a gene: 3. The germline V gene has CDR1 SGHTA and CDR2 FQGNSA. The CDR3 here is CASSPGQGYGYTF. In DNA form, the CDR3 reads TGTGCCAGCAGCCCCGGACAGGGGTATGGCTACACCTTC.

This clonotype was seen at least ten times. The chain links TRBV6-1 to TRBJ1-1; 7 nucleotides match TRBD1. CDR1 and CDR2 (germline): MNHNS, SASEGT. The CDR3 contains 20 residues. The V gene end was trimmed by 2 bases and the J gene end by 0 bases; junction bases not matched to a gene: 18. CDR3 in DNA: TGTGCCAGCAGTGAAACCCTGACAGGGCCCGTCCTTTTCATGAACACTGAAGCTTTCTTT. It codes for CASSETLTGPVLFMNTEAFF.